The 23 T cell receptor beta chains given below trace back to one sample, sequenced in a study of T cell repertoires in cytomegalovirus infection. One entry per CDR3 protein, called by TCRdb with MiXCR from the reads. Of approximately 100,000 distinct CDR3 sequences detected, under 30% appear once; the ten largest clones hold 80% to 90%. No cognate antigen is known for these TCRs. The source was CD8+ T cells from cultured PBMCs, collected from culture after CMV antigen stimulation. The receptors originated from a human donor in good health (CMV status not recorded). Some clones in this sample may be carry-over from other donors' samples.

There are a few counts of this clonotype. The V gene is TRBV5-4, the J gene TRBJ1-6; D is unresolved. V was shortened by 3 bases and J by 10 bases, with 23 bases between the two germline ends. Germline CDR1 is SGHNT and CDR2 is YYREEE (reference sequence). There are 17 residues in the CDR3. The CDR3 spells CASSSGSGSIWNSPLHF. As DNA, the CDR3 is TGTGCCAGCAGCTCGGGGTCGGGATCGATTTGGAACTCACCCCTCCACTTT.

This clonotype occurred a few times. V is TRBV2 and J is TRBJ1-5; no clear D gene. The CDR3 contains 15 residues. The germline V and J ends were trimmed by 3 bases and 0 bases, with 9 bases remaining between them. The germline gives CDR1 SNHLY, CDR2 FYNNEI. CDR3 sequence: CASSDWEDSNQPQHF. The CDR3 nucleotides read TGTGCCAGCAGTGATTGGGAGGATAGCAATCAGCCCCAGCATTTT.

This chain joins TRBV6-6 and TRBJ1-2; D gene unclear. V dropped 4 bases and J dropped 0 bases, with 9 bases sitting between them. The germline gives CDR1 MNHNY, CDR2 SVGAGI (reference sequence). The CDR3 totals 14 residues. The CDR3, as DNA: TGTGCCAGCAGTTTGTACCGGTCTAACTATGGCTACACCTTC. Its translation is CASSLYRSNYGYTF.

This clonotype was counted at least ten times. The J gene is TRBJ2-5, the V gene TRBV7-9; D may match TRBD1 or TRBD2 (5 bases each). Germline V gene sequence: CDR1 SEHNR, CDR2 FQNEAQ (reference sequence). This CDR3 contains 13 residues. V lost 6 bases and J lost 2, with 10 bases in between. The CDR3 region has the DNA TGTGCCAGCAGTTCGGGACGACAAGAGACCCAGTACTTC. Amino acids: CASSSGRQETQYF.

This chain connects TRBV7-6 to TRBJ1-1; D call uncertain. This CDR3 comprises 13 residues. Germline V CDR1 and CDR2: SGHVS, FNYEAQ. Trimming removed 3 bases from V and 12 bases from J, with 17 bases in between. The CDR3 region has the DNA TGTGCCAGCAGCTTCGGAGGGCCCGTGAGCACTTTCTTT. This gives the protein CASSFGGPVSTFF.

This clonotype was observed at least ten times. The rearrangement uses TRBV7-2 and TRBJ2-7; maybe TRBD1 (6 bases). Trimming shortened V by 5 bases and J by 2 bases, and 22 bases separated the two germline ends. Germline values: CDR1 SGHTA, CDR2 FQGNSA. The CDR3 covers 17 residues. DNA for the CDR3: TGTGCCAGCAGCCAACGTTTGTCTCCCGACAGGACCTACGAGCAGTACTTC. This codes for CASSQRLSPDRTYEQYF.

The chain joins TRBV6-6 to TRBJ2-5, with 11 bases aligning to TRBD2. Germline values: CDR1 MNHNY, CDR2 SVGAGI (reference sequence). The CDR3 extends over 18 amino acids. The J segment lost 0 bases and the V segment lost 5 bases, leaving 11 bases of the junction unmatched. DNA for the CDR3: TGTGCCAGCAGTCCTTCCGTGGGACTAGCGGCGCACCAAGAGACCCAGTACTTC. Translated: CASSPSVGLAAHQETQYF.

The gene calls are TRBV24-1 and TRBJ2-2; 7 bases match TRBD1. Trimming at V came to 4 bases and at J to 1 base, leaving 5 bases not matched to a gene. The CDR3 has 16 amino acids. CDR1 and CDR2 from the germline V gene are KGHDR and SFDVKD. CDR3 DNA sequence: TGTGCCACCAGTGAAACAGGGGCCCTGAACACCGGGGAGCTGTTTTTT. It codes for CATSETGALNTGELFF.

This clonotype was recorded many times. The chain has TRBV6-5 and TRBJ1-1; no reliable D call. Deletions cut 2 bases from V and 1 base from J, with 5 bases between. Germline lookup yields CDR1 MNHEY and CDR2 SVGAGI. This CDR3 comprises 13 residues. The DNA of the CDR3 is TGTGCCAGCAGTTACGGAGGGAACACTGAAGCTTTCTTT. It is translated as CASSYGGNTEAFF.

The chain links TRBV4-2 to TRBJ2-3; D is possibly TRBD1 or TRBD2 (5 bases each). The ends were cut back, 6 bases at V and 2 bases at J, with 15 bases in the middle. The CDR3 contains 15 residues. From germline, CDR1 is LGHNA and CDR2 YNFKEQ. CDR3 sequence (DNA): TGTGCCAGCAGTCCCAGGGACGCCCCCACAGATACGCAGTATTTT. Its translation is CASSPRDAPTDTQYF.

The chain carries TRBV27 and TRBJ1-4, with 11 bases matching TRBD1. The CDR3 consists of 15 residues. The germline CDR1 and CDR2 sequences are MNHEY and SMNVEV (reference sequence). J lost 2 bases, V lost 4 bases, and 0 bases had no gene match. DNA for the CDR3: TGTGCCAGCAGTTGGACAGGGGGCACTAATGAAAAACTGTTTTTT. Amino acids: CASSWTGGTNEKLFF.

This clonotype has just a few counts. The chain is built from TRBV6-5 and TRBJ2-5; 10 bases align to TRBD1. Germline V gene lookup returns CDR1 MNHEY and CDR2 SVGAGI. Trimming removed 5 bases from V and 1 base from J; junction bases left unmatched: 7. This CDR3 region has 16 residues. The CDR3 coding sequence is TGTGCCAGCAGTCGACAGGGGGCGCGGCGCCAAGAGACCCAGTACTTC. Translating gives CASSRQGARRQETQYF.

This chain joins TRBV12-5 and TRBJ1-2; D possibly corresponds to TRBD1 (6 bases). Trimming removed 4 bases from V and 8 bases from J, with 11 bases in between. The CDR3 sequence is 12 residues long. Germline loops: CDR1 LGHNT, CDR2 FRNRAP. CDR3 nucleotides: TGTGCTAGTGGTTACCGGACAGAGGGCTACACCTTC. This sequence encodes CASGYRTEGYTF.

The chain links TRBV15 to TRBJ1-5, with D uncertain. This CDR3 region has 16 residues. V was pared by 4 bases and J by 0 bases, with 13 bases between. Germline assignment: CDR1 LNHNV and CDR2 YYDKDF (reference sequence). CDR3 nucleotide sequence: TGTGCCACCAGCACTCTCTACAGTAATAGCAATCAGCCCCAGCATTTT. Translated, it gives CATSTLYSNSNQPQHF. The whole variable domain, filled in from reference TRBV15 and TRBJ1-5, reads DAMVIQNPRYQVTQFGKPVTLSCSQTLNHNVMYWYQQKSSQAPKLLFHYYDKDFNNEADTPDNFQSRRPNTSFCFLDIRSPGLGDTAMYLCATSTLYSNSNQPQHFGDGTRLSIL.

This clonotype has a count of ten or more. One end of the junction is discordant with germline, which a read error may explain. The rearrangement uses TRBV7-9 and TRBJ2-1; 12 bases are shared with TRBD2. This CDR3 has 13 residues. The germline gives CDR1 SEHNR, CDR2 FQNEAQ (reference sequence). CDR3 sequence (DNA): TGTGCCAGCATCTTACTAGCGGGGGGTGAGCAGTTCTTC. Protein sequence: CASILLAGGEQFF.

This clonotype was picked up a small number of times. The rearrangement uses TRBV27 and TRBJ2-1; D is uncertain. The germline V gene has CDR1 MNHEY and CDR2 SMNVEV (reference sequence). CDR3 size: 12 residues. V lost 3 bases to trimming and J lost 5 bases, with 5 bases between them. As DNA, the CDR3 is TGTGCCAGCAGTTTTCCCAACAATGAGCAGTTCTTC. Translating gives CASSFPNNEQFF.

This clonotype was counted a few times. CDR3 sequence reads: CASKSVGELFF. CDR3 nucleotide sequence: TGTGCCAGCAAGTCGGTCGGGGAGCTGTTTTTT. The chain joins TRBV27 to TRBJ2-2; D is uncertain. Germline loops: CDR1 MNHEY, CDR2 SMNVEV (reference sequence). The CDR3 consists of 11 residues. V lost 7 bases, J lost 7 bases, and 7 bases lay in between.

The table lists this clonotype with a few counts. The genes are TRBV27 and TRBJ1-5; D call uncertain. Germline V gene sequence: CDR1 MNHEY, CDR2 SMNVEV (reference sequence). Trimming cost V 3 bases and J 0 bases, with 9 bases left between them. The CDR3 is 15 amino acids. The CDR3 spells CASSFGPSSNQPQHF. The CDR3 DNA is TGTGCCAGCAGTTTTGGGCCGAGTAGCAATCAGCCCCAGCATTTT.

This chain links TRBV9 with TRBJ1-2, with 10 bases lining up with TRBD1. Looked up from germline, CDR1 is SGDLS and CDR2 is YYNGEE. The CDR3 runs to 15 residues. With V trimmed by 5 bases and J by 2 bases, 6 bases remained unmatched. CDR3 residues: CASRGGQGKNYGYTF. DNA of the CDR3: TGTGCCAGCAGGGGGGGACAGGGGAAAAACTATGGCTACACCTTC.

V and J are TRBV7-9 and TRBJ2-3, with 8 bases identical to TRBD2. This CDR3 comprises 13 residues. Trimming cost V 6 bases and J 6 bases; bases outside gene matches: 5. Germline lookup yields CDR1 SEHNR and CDR2 FQNEAQ (reference sequence). The CDR3 region is CASSPTGGDTQYF. CDR3 nucleotide sequence: TGTGCCAGCAGTCCTACGGGGGGGGATACGCAGTATTTT.

This clonotype was seen only once. The rearrangement links TRBV10-3 to TRBJ1-4; D gene unclear. The germline V gene has CDR1 ENHRY and CDR2 SYGVKD. V was pared by 3 bases and J by 4 bases, with 9 bases between. The CDR3 consists of 14 residues. The CDR3 nucleotides are TGTGCCATCAGTGAAAGTCCGCGTAATGAAAAACTGTTTTTT. Translating gives CAISESPRNEKLFF.

There are many counts of this clonotype. This chain connects TRBV12-3 or TRBV12-4 to TRBJ2-5; no reliable D call. This CDR3 spans 14 amino acids. V was shortened by 7 bases and J by 2 bases, with 14 bases between the two germline ends. The CDR3 protein is CASTESAEQETQYF. The CDR3 DNA reads TGTGCCAGCACCGAATCGGCAGAACAAGAGACCCAGTACTTC.

CDR3: CASSLTGLNQPQHF. Here the CDR3 DNA reads TGTGCCAGCAGTCTGACAGGACTAAATCAGCCCCAGCATTTT. The chain uses TRBV27 and TRBJ1-5; possibly TRBD1 for D (6 bases). Deletions cut 5 bases from V and 4 bases from J, with 12 bases between. Germline loops: CDR1 MNHEY, CDR2 SMNVEV (reference sequence). This CDR3 contains 14 residues.